Sequencing of this TCR beta chain was carried out in a study of shared clonotypes between healthy human individuals. Study information: The donor group consisted of a couple of women and a few men, aged 18 to 49.

Selected positively for CCR7 and CD45RO-negative, naive CD8 cells excluded terminally differentiated effector memory CD45RA+ cells. Assay execution took place at the deep level. Generated by immunoSEQ multiplex PCR, the TCRdb table keeps only in-frame clones and is missing some. The sample yields under 700,000 clones, approximately 95% seen once. There are 15 residues in the CDR3. From germline, CDR1 is SGDLS and CDR2 YYNGEE. V was cut by 3 bases and J by 0 bases, with 12 bases left in between. Sequenced sample: naive CD8+ T cells sorted from blood. The chain couples TRBV9 to TRBJ1-2; the D is unclear. The clonotype comes from a young woman in good health. Here the CDR3 DNA reads TGTGCCAGCAGCGGTTGGACGGAAGCTAACTATGGCTACACCTTC. It encodes CASSGWTEANYGYTF.